The rows below give T cell receptor beta chains drawn from one sample of a study of shared clonotypes between healthy human individuals. Measured with immunoSEQ multiplex PCR; TCRdb has only the in-frame clones, and not every one. The table shows about 1 million clones, with roughly 75% occurring only once. Sequenced material: memory CD4+ T cells sorted from blood. The receptors come from a man younger than 30 in good health. Both conserved end residues are part of each CDR3. The D gene is left open where the match is weak. Part of the rows lack a size; the others show once, few, many or a class for expanded clones.

V,J,size,D,length,CDR3,DNA
TRBV5-4,TRBJ1-1,few,NA,15,CASSLVVGHSTEAFF,TGTGCCAGCAGCTTGGTTGTCGGGCACAGCACTGAAGCTTTCTTT
TRBV6-1,TRBJ2-3,once,TRBD2,14,CAALAARGTDTQYF,TGTGCCGCACTAGCGGCCCGCGGCACAGATACGCAGTATTTT
TRBV11-2,TRBJ1-5,NA,TRBD1,15,CASSLGDRGQSPQHF,TGTGCCAGCAGCTTAGGGGACAGGGGACAATCGCCCCAGCATTTT
TRBV5-6,TRBJ2-2,NA,NA,15,CASSLWGFLAGELFF,TGTGCCAGCAGCTTATGGGGATTTTTGGCCGGGGAGCTGTTTTTT
TRBV4-3,TRBJ2-1,NA,NA,15,CASSQDRSSYNEQFF,TGCGCCAGCAGCCAAGATAGAAGCTCCTACAATGAGCAGTTCTTC
TRBV6-5,TRBJ2-2,NA,TRBD2,15,CASSTGTRNTGELFF,TGTGCCAGCAGCACCGGGACTAGGAACACCGGGGAGCTGTTTTTT
TRBV7-9,TRBJ1-1,NA,NA,14,CASSFPRGNTEAFF,TGTGCCAGCAGCTTCCCCAGGGGGAACACTGAAGCTTTCTTT
TRBV5-1,TRBJ2-3,NA,TRBD2,16,CASRRRGESGTDTQYF,TGCGCCAGCAGACGGCGGGGGGAATCTGGCACAGATACGCAGTATTTT
TRBV5-1,TRBJ1-1,NA,TRBD1,15,CASSFAGTGTGEAFF,TGCGCCAGCAGCTTCGCCGGGACAGGGACAGGGGAAGCTTTCTTT
TRBV27,TRBJ1-4,NA,NA,14,CASSYDPRSEKLFF,TGTGCCAGCAGTTATGATCCCAGGTCTGAAAAACTGTTTTTT
TRBV7-6,TRBJ2-5,NA,NA,13,CASSPGPGGTQYF,TGTGCCAGCAGCCCGGGACCCGGGGGGACCCAGTACTTC
TRBV11-3,TRBJ2-5,few,TRBD1,15,CASSSRDRHQETQYF,TGTGCCAGCAGCTCCCGGGACAGACATCAAGAGACCCAGTACTTC
TRBV27,TRBJ2-1,NA,NA,12,CASWAGYNEQFF,TGTGCCAGCTGGGCGGGTTACAATGAGCAGTTCTTC
TRBV13,TRBJ2-7,NA,TRBD1,17,CASSQPSPGQGTYEQYF,TGTGCCAGCAGCCAGCCATCACCGGGACAGGGAACCTACGAGCAGTACTTC
TRBV14,TRBJ2-3,NA,NA,13,CASSQDRGGTQYF,TGTGCCAGCAGCCAAGATCGTGGGGGTACGCAGTATTTT
TRBV18,TRBJ2-7,NA,TRBD2,14,CASSPGGGFYEQYF,TGTGCCAGCTCACCAGGCGGGGGTTTCTACGAGCAGTACTTC
TRBV5-1,TRBJ2-5,NA,NA,16,CASSLTGLALVETQYF,TGCGCCAGCAGCCTAACAGGGCTTGCCTTAGTGGAGACCCAGTACTTC
TRBV28,TRBJ1-2,NA,TRBD1,13,CASRGDRASGYTF,TGTGCCAGCAGAGGGGACAGGGCGAGTGGCTACACCTTC
TRBV7-8,TRBJ1-6,NA,NA,14,CASRLRLDNSPLHF,TGTGCCAGCAGACTCAGGTTGGATAATTCACCCCTCCACTTT
TRBV4-2,TRBJ2-5,NA,NA,16,CASSQDDGTAQETQYF,TGTGCCAGCAGCCAAGACGACGGGACCGCCCAAGAGACCCAGTACTTC
TRBV2,TRBJ1-3,NA,TRBD1,16,CASRIQGPASGNTIYF,TGTGCCAGCAGGATACAGGGGCCAGCCTCTGGAAACACCATATATTTT
TRBV5-1,TRBJ2-7,NA,NA,15,CASSLDRPSSYEQYF,TGCGCCAGCAGCTTGGACAGACCGAGCTCCTACGAGCAGTACTTC
TRBV6-1,TRBJ1-1,NA,TRBD1,14,CASIRTGGSTEAFF,TGTGCCAGCATCCGGACAGGGGGGAGCACTGAAGCTTTCTTT
TRBV18,TRBJ1-1,NA,NA,16,CASSPRDSGSNTEAFF,TGTGCCAGCTCACCTCGTGACTCCGGGTCGAACACTGAAGCTTTCTTT
TRBV7-8,TRBJ1-2,NA,NA,14,CASSLDRGGYGYTF,TGTGCCAGCAGCTTAGATCGGGGGGGCTATGGCTACACCTTC
TRBV10-2,TRBJ2-7,NA,NA,14,CASSEPGASYEQYF,TGCGCCAGCAGTGAGCCGGGGGCCTCCTACGAGCAGTACTTC
TRBV5-6,TRBJ2-3,NA,TRBD2,17,CASSGTSGGTSTDTQYF,TGTGCCAGCAGTGGGACTAGCGGGGGGACTAGCACAGATACGCAGTATTTT
TRBV6-5,TRBJ1-6,few,NA,14,CASSYSGFSSPLHF,TGTGCCAGCAGTTACTCTGGGTTCAGTTCACCCCTCCACTTT
TRBV30,TRBJ1-5,once,NA,14,CAWSTVNSNQPQHF,TGTGCCTGGAGTACTGTCAATAGCAATCAGCCCCAGCATTTT
TRBV7-9,TRBJ2-2,NA,NA,11,CASSPQWELFF,TGTGCCAGCAGCCCCCAGTGGGAGCTGTTTTTT
TRBV5-4,TRBJ2-6,once,NA,19,CASSSNPQGGFAGANVLTF,TGTGCCAGCAGCTCCAACCCTCAGGGTGGCTTTGCTGGGGCCAACGTCCTGACTTTC
TRBV5-6,TRBJ2-1,NA,NA,16,CASSLVGRATYNEQFF,TGTGCCAGCAGCTTGGTTGGCAGGGCAACCTACAATGAGCAGTTCTTC
TRBV7-2,TRBJ1-2,once,NA,12,CASSFNWGGYTF,TGTGCCAGCAGCTTTAACTGGGGGGGCTACACCTTC
TRBV29-1,TRBJ2-1,once,NA,13,CSVMPRGANEQFF,TGCAGCGTGATGCCACGTGGGGCAAATGAGCAGTTCTTC
TRBV28,TRBJ1-2,few,NA,15,CASTTLEGNWYGYTF,TGTGCCAGCACTACTTTGGAGGGGAATTGGTATGGCTACACCTTC
TRBV11-3,TRBJ2-2,few,NA,16,CASSLEGLANTGELFF,TGTGCCAGCAGCTTAGAGGGATTGGCGAACACCGGGGAGCTGTTTTTT
TRBV5-4,TRBJ1-1,many,TRBD1,14,CASRRTGMNTEAFF,TGTGCCAGCAGGAGGACAGGGATGAACACTGAAGCTTTCTTT
TRBV2,TRBJ2-5,few,NA,11,CASSDPETQYF,TGTGCCAGCAGTGATCCCGAGACCCAGTACTTC
TRBV11-2,TRBJ2-7,NA,NA,13,CASNRGRIYEQYF,TGTGCCAGCAACCGTGGACGGATCTACGAGCAGTACTTC
TRBV6-1,TRBJ2-7,many,NA,13,CASYHANTYEQYF,TGTGCCAGTTACCACGCTAACACCTACGAGCAGTACTTC
TRBV5-1,TRBJ2-3,NA,NA,15,CASSSSTGSTDTQYF,TGCGCCAGCAGCTCGTCAACAGGGAGCACAGATACGCAGTATTTT
TRBV27,TRBJ2-7,NA,TRBD1,13,CASGQQGDREQYF,TGTGCCAGCGGCCAACAGGGGGACCGCGAGCAGTACTTC
TRBV7-2,TRBJ1-2,NA,TRBD1,14,CASSARQGNYGYTF,TGTGCCAGCAGCGCCCGACAGGGGAACTATGGCTACACCTTC
TRBV2,TRBJ1-4,NA,NA,15,CASSLGPGRDEKLFF,TGTGCCAGCAGTTTGGGACCGGGTCGTGATGAAAAACTGTTTTTT
TRBV7-8,TRBJ2-7,NA,NA,16,CASSPSAFRQAYEQYF,TGTGCCAGCAGCCCTTCCGCGTTTAGACAGGCCTACGAGCAGTACTTC
TRBV2,TRBJ2-2,NA,NA,15,CASSESGGGTGELFF,TGTGCCAGCAGTGAATCTGGAGGGGGGACCGGGGAGCTGTTTTTT
TRBV15,TRBJ2-7,NA,NA,15,CATSRDQQGLDEQYF,TGTGCCACCAGCAGAGATCAGCAGGGGCTGGACGAGCAGTACTTC
TRBV11-3,TRBJ2-2,NA,NA,13,CASSLESTGELFF,TGTGCCAGCAGCCTAGAGTCAACCGGGGAGCTGTTTTTT
TRBV4-1,TRBJ2-7,NA,NA,16,CASSQGQFRDRNEQYF,TGCGCCAGCAGCCAAGGGCAGTTCCGGGACCGAAACGAGCAGTACTTC
TRBV19,TRBJ2-6,NA,NA,17,CASSSEGASGGANVLTF,TGTGCCAGTAGTTCGGAGGGGGCAAGTGGTGGGGCCAACGTCCTGACTTTC
TRBV6-5,TRBJ2-2,NA,NA,15,CASSYWDTYTGELFF,TGTGCCAGCAGTTACTGGGACACCTACACCGGGGAGCTGTTTTTT
TRBV18,TRBJ1-4,NA,TRBD1,14,CASSRDSYEEKLFF,TGTGCCAGCTCGCGGGACAGCTATGAGGAAAAACTGTTTTTT
TRBV7-9,TRBJ2-1,few,TRBD1,15,CASSIGQGTYNEQFF,TGTGCCAGCAGCATAGGACAGGGGACGTACAATGAGCAGTTCTTC
TRBV7-2,TRBJ1-1,NA,TRBD1,14,CASSPGQKNTEAFF,TGTGCCAGCAGCCCGGGACAGAAGAACACTGAAGCTTTCTTT
TRBV19,TRBJ1-1,NA,TRBD1,15,CASSIEGQPNTEAFF,TGTGCCAGTAGTATAGAGGGACAGCCGAACACTGAAGCTTTCTTT
TRBV7-2,TRBJ1-2,NA,NA,14,CASSPTVGVYGYTF,TGTGCCAGCAGCCCGACCGTCGGGGTCTATGGCTACACCTTC